This TCR beta chain was profiled in a study of blood T cell repertoires in COVID-19. As for the study in general: Specimens from acute and convalescent COVID-19 originated in the United States, Italy and Spain.

Patients in Seattle were enrolled during active infection, then followed longitudinally. CDR1 and CDR2 (germline): MGHRA, YSYEKL. The V and J ends lost 0 bases and 8 bases, in that order; junction bases with no gene match: 6. There are 15 residues in the CDR3. Original methodology: The authors estimated nucleated cell counts from reference gene primer amplification. The table came from immunoSEQ multiplex PCR; TCRdb's copy has only in-frame clones and leaves some out. For V, J and clone size, that table is used; D and trimming come from the DNA. The top ten clones hold less than 9% of a sample with approximately 530,000 clones, 70% to 90% of them seen once.

Sequencing input: peripheral blood. V gene TRBV4-1 combines with J gene TRBJ2-4; TRBD2 aligns across 8 bases. The clonotype was recovered from a woman in her forties or fifties with COVID-19, enrolled during active disease. The CDR3 region has the DNA TGCGCCAGCAGCCAAGATCTCGCGGGGGGTTACATTCAGTACTTC. This gives the protein CASSQDLAGGYIQYF.